The rows below give T cell receptor beta chains drawn from one sample of a study of long-term antiretroviral therapy in people with HIV. The protocol was immunoSEQ multiplex PCR, while the TCRdb copy is restricted to in-frame clones and leaves out a portion. The table records over 30,000 clones, roughly 80% of them present only once. This specimen consisted of unsorted PBMCs, obtained 1.9 years after starting antiretroviral therapy. These TCRs come from a man younger than 35 with HIV. Both conserved end residues are part of each CDR3. D genes are given only for firm matches. A clone size is listed for some rows: how often the clone was seen (once, few, many), or a class if it is expanded.

- | TRBJ2-1 | TRBV11-3 | - | CASSLGSTYNEQFF | TGTGCCAGCAGCTTAGGGTCCACCTACAATGAGCAGTTCTTC
- | TRBJ2-3 | TRBV28 | - | CASSSRQTDTQYF | TGTGCCAGCAGTTCTCGACAGACAGATACGCAGTATTTT
once | TRBJ1-4 | TRBV5-5 | TRBD1 | CASSWTGRSGNEKLFF | TGTGCCAGCAGCTGGACAGGGAGATCTGGTAATGAAAAACTGTTTTTT
- | TRBJ2-1 | TRBV19 | TRBD2 | CASNPGLALGEQFF | TGTGCCAGTAATCCGGGACTAGCGCTTGGTGAGCAGTTCTTC
- | TRBJ2-1 | TRBV6-1 | - | CASTQRDIDEQFF | TGTGCCAGCACTCAAAGGGATATCGATGAGCAGTTCTTC
- | TRBJ2-1 | TRBV6-5 | TRBD2 | CASSSPTSGYNEQFF | TGTGCCAGCAGTTCCCCGACTAGCGGGTACAATGAGCAGTTCTTC
- | TRBJ1-1 | TRBV7-9 | - | CASSLEGFEAFF | TGTGCCAGCAGCTTAGAAGGGTTTGAAGCTTTCTTT
- | TRBJ1-1 | TRBV18 | - | CASSGATDTEAFF | TGTGCCAGCTCCGGGGCAACAGACACTGAAGCTTTCTTT
- | TRBJ2-5 | TRBV5-1 | TRBD2 | CASRKVAGTPGGQETQYF | TGCGCCAGCAGGAAAGTAGCGGGGACCCCGGGGGGTCAAGAGACCCAGTACTTC
- | TRBJ2-7 | TRBV5-1 | - | CASSLGLSFSSYEQYF | TGCGCCAGCAGCCTGGGACTGAGCTTCAGCTCCTACGAGCAGTACTTC